Listed here are 14 T cell receptor beta chains from one sample, sequenced in a study of quantifying T cell responses using KT2 cells. Overall study: RNA was reverse transcribed with TCR alpha and beta constant-region primers.

The cDNA 3' end received a ligated oligonucleotide with a UMI. An equimolar mix of RC1.1 and RC1.2 primed the beta chain across TRBC1 and TRBC2. From the UMI-ligation and nested PCR reads, TCRdb called clonotypes with MiXCR, one entry per CDR3 protein. The sample holds approximately 41,000 distinct CDR3 sequences, approximately 15% seen once. Sequencing input: PBMCs spiked with cells of the T cell clone KT2. The receptors derive from a human donor.

The CDR3 nucleotides read TGCAGTGCTAGGAGGGAAGCCTCCTACGAGCAGTACTTC. Translation: CSARREASYEQYF. V and J are TRBV20-1 and TRBJ2-7, with D perhaps matching TRBD2 (5 bases). Germline lookup yields CDR1 DFQATT and CDR2 SNEGSKA (reference sequence). V was pared by 3 bases and J by 0 bases, with 9 bases between. The CDR3 sequence is 13 residues long.

This clonotype was observed a few times. V gene TRBV24-1 combines with J gene TRBJ1-1, with D uncertain. V was trimmed by 9 bases and J by 5 bases, leaving 9 bases between them. The germline gives CDR1 KGHDR, CDR2 SFDVKD. The CDR3 has 11 amino acids. The CDR3 sequence: CATRTETEAFF. CDR3 in DNA: TGTGCCACCCGAACCGAGACTGAAGCTTTCTTT.

The chain has TRBV29-1 and TRBJ1-4; the match to TRBD1 covers 7 bases. Germline V lookup: CDR1 SQVTM, CDR2 ANQGSEA. Trimming removed 6 bases from V and 6 bases from J; junction bases left unmatched: 7. CDR3 length: 13 residues. CDR3 coding DNA: TGCAGCGTCGGTGACAGGGCCGATGAAAAACTGTTTTTT. Residues: CSVGDRADEKLFF.

This chain connects TRBV20-1 to TRBJ1-4; 7 bases are shared with TRBD1. CDR3 length: 15 residues. J gave up 3 bases and V 5 bases, and 9 bases lay outside the gene matches. Germline CDR1 DFQATT, CDR2 SNEGSKA (reference sequence). CDR3 sequence reads: CSAHRQGRANEKLFF. The CDR3 region has the DNA TGCAGTGCTCACCGACAGGGAAGGGCTAATGAAAAACTGTTTTTT.

The CDR3 sequence: CASRTLAGGNEQFF. In DNA form, the CDR3 reads TGTGCCAGCAGAACACTAGCGGGAGGCAATGAGCAGTTCTTC. This chain links TRBV12-3 or TRBV12-4 with TRBJ2-1, with 12 bases that match TRBD2. This CDR3 is 14 amino acids long. With V trimmed by 6 bases and J by 6 bases, 3 bases remained unmatched.

At least ten counts were recorded for this clonotype. The gene calls are TRBV12-3 or TRBV12-4 and TRBJ2-3; D gene uncertain. The CDR3 runs 12 residues. Trimming pared 2 bases from V and 5 bases from J, leaving 5 bases between. The CDR3 coding sequence is TGTGCCAGCAGTTTAACCGGAGATACGCAGTATTTT. Its translation is CASSLTGDTQYF.

This clonotype was seen a few times. The chain has TRBV7-9 and TRBJ2-7; D gene unclear. In germline, CDR1 is SEHNR, CDR2 FQNEAQ (reference sequence). This CDR3 comprises 12 residues. Trimming took 5 bases from V and 5 from J, leaving 10 bases between them. CDR3 nucleotides: TGTGCCAGCAGCCAAAGGGTAGACGAGCAGTACTTC. Protein: CASSQRVDEQYF.

The chain uses TRBV3-1 and TRBJ1-4; possible D gene TRBD1, 5 bases. The CDR3 sequence is 17 residues long. CDR1 is LGHDT and CDR2 is YNNKEL in the germline V gene (reference sequence). Trimming took 1 base from V and 7 from J, leaving 19 bases between them. CDR3 nucleotide sequence: TGTGCCAGCAGCCAAGTCGGGGCAGGGTTCTCGTCTGAAAAACTGTTTTTT. As protein: CASSQVGAGFSSEKLFF.

This clonotype was seen only a few times. The V call is TRBV20-1, the J call TRBJ1-2; D remains ambiguous. The ends were cut back, 4 bases at V and 2 bases at J, with 11 bases in the middle. CDR1 is DFQATT, CDR2 SNEGSKA, per germline (reference sequence). The CDR3 loop spans 13 amino acids. The CDR3 loop is CSATQPGNYGYTF. In nucleotides, the CDR3 is TGCAGTGCTACTCAACCGGGCAACTATGGCTACACCTTC.

This chain links TRBV7-6 with TRBJ2-3; D is perhaps TRBD1 (5 bases). Trimming stripped 4 bases from V and 0 bases from J, with 11 bases between. This CDR3 is built from 15 residues. The germline V gene has CDR1 SGHVS and CDR2 FNYEAQ. Here the CDR3 reads CASSSDTLSTDTQYF. The CDR3 DNA is TGTGCCAGCAGCTCGGACACCTTGAGCACAGATACGCAGTATTTT.

V gene TRBV6-6 combines with J gene TRBJ1-6; D is undetermined. The ends were cut back, 6 bases at V and 9 bases at J, with 12 bases in the middle. This CDR3 has 13 amino acids. Per the germline V gene, CDR1 is MNHNY and CDR2 is SVGAGI (reference sequence). Here the CDR3 reads CASSSTSFSPLHF. In nucleotides, the CDR3 is TGTGCCAGCAGCTCGACTTCTTTTTCACCCCTCCACTTT.

The V and J genes are TRBV6-5 and TRBJ2-7, with 7 nucleotides matching TRBD1. Per the germline V gene, CDR1 is MNHEY and CDR2 is SVGAGI. V shed 0 bases and J 2 bases; nucleotides not matched to a gene: 4. The CDR3 extends over 15 amino acids. The CDR3 nucleotides read TGTGCCAGCAGTTACTCCCCCAGGGGGACCTACGAGCAGTACTTC. Translated: CASSYSPRGTYEQYF.

The chain is built from TRBV5-1 and TRBJ1-2; 9 bases are a match to TRBD1. Germline lookup yields CDR1 SGHRS and CDR2 YFSETQ. The length of the CDR3 is 14 residues. Unmatched junction bases numbered 4, after V lost 3 bases and J lost 4 bases. CDR3 loop: CASSSNRGPYGYTF. For the CDR3, the DNA is TGCGCCAGCAGCTCAAACAGGGGGCCCTATGGCTACACCTTC.

The chain links TRBV2 to TRBJ1-1, with D maybe TRBD1 (6 bases). The CDR3 contains 11 residues. Germline V lookup: CDR1 SNHLY, CDR2 FYNNEI. The germline V and J ends were trimmed by 6 bases and 5 bases, with 7 bases remaining between them. The CDR3 nucleotides are TGTGCCAGCAGAAGGGGGACTGAAGCTTTCTTT. Encoded protein: CASRRGTEAFF.